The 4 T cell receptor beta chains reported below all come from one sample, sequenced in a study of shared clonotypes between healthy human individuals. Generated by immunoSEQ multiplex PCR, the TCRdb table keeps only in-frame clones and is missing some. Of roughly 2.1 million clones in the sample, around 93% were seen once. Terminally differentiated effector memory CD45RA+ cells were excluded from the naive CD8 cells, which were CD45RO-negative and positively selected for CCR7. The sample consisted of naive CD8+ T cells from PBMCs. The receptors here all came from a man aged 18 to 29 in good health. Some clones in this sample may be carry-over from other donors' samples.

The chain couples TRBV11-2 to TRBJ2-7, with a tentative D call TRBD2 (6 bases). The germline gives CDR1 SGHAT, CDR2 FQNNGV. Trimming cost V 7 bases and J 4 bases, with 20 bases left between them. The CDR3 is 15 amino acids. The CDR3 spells CASTLRAAGRYEQYF. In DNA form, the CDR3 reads TGTGCCAGCACCCTCCGGGCTGCGGGACGGTACGAGCAGTACTTC.

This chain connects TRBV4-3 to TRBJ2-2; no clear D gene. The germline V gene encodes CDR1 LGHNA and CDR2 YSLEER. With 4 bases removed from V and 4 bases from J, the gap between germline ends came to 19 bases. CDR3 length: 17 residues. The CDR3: CASSLWTRTRVTGELFF. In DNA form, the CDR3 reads TGCGCCAGCAGCCTGTGGACCCGGACCCGGGTCACCGGGGAGCTGTTTTTT.

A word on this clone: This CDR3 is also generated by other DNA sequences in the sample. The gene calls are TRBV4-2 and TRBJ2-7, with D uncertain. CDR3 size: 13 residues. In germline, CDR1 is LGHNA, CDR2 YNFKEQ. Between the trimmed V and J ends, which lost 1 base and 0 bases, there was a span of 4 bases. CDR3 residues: CASSQGISYEQYF. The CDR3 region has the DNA TGTGCCAGCAGCCAAGGAATCTCCTACGAGCAGTACTTC.

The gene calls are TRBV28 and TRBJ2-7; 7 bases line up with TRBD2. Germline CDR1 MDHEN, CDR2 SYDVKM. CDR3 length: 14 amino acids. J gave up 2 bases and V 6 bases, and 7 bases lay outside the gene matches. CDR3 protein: CASRTRAGAYEQYF. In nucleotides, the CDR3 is TGTGCCAGCAGGACGCGGGCGGGGGCCTACGAGCAGTACTTC.